Below are 20 T cell receptor beta chains sequenced from a single sample in a study of T cells after yellow fever vaccination. TCRdb reprocessed the 5' RACE reads with MiXCR, giving one entry per CDR3 protein. The sample lists some 130,000 distinct CDR3 sequences; under 7% were seen once. Sequencing was performed on CD4+ T cells sorted from PBMCs, taken 10 days after the yellow fever booster vaccination. The source is a man aged 30 to 45 who received the YFV17D yellow fever vaccine.

This clonotype has a handful of counts. V gene TRBV9 combines with J gene TRBJ2-5; 10 bases map to TRBD2. The length of the CDR3 is 15 residues. The V gene end was trimmed by 2 bases and the J gene end by 7 bases; junction bases not matched to a gene: 8. Per the germline V gene, CDR1 is SGDLS and CDR2 is YYNGEE. The CDR3 nucleotides read TGTGCCAGCAGCGTCGGGACTAGCGCCCCGGGGACCCAGTACTTC. It encodes CASSVGTSAPGTQYF.

This clonotype was detected many times. This chain connects TRBV12-3 or TRBV12-4 to TRBJ2-2; D perhaps matches TRBD2 (6 bases). V lost 6 bases and J lost 1, with 18 bases in between. The CDR3 runs to 17 residues. CDR3 bases: TGTGCCAGCAGACTCGACGGAGGGCAGGGGAACACCGGGGAGCTGTTTTTT. Protein sequence: CASRLDGGQGNTGELFF.

There are many counts of this clonotype. V usage is TRBV5-1 and J usage is TRBJ2-1; the D is unclear. V was trimmed by 6 bases and J by 7 bases, leaving 20 bases between them. CDR3 length equals 15 residues. Looked up from germline, CDR1 is SGHRS and CDR2 is YFSETQ. The CDR3 nucleotides are TGCGCCAGCAATCCCGTCATCTTTAACTATAATGAGCAGTTCTTC. It specifies CASNPVIFNYNEQFF.

This clonotype was recorded at least ten times. The chain recombines TRBV7-2 with TRBJ2-5; TRBD1 or TRBD2 may be the D gene (6 bases each). Trimming left V 5 bases short and J 5 bases short, with 18 bases between. This CDR3 spans 15 amino acids. The germline V gene encodes CDR1 SGHTA and CDR2 FQGNSA. CDR3 in DNA: TGTGCCAGCAGCGCAGGGGACTCCCAACGGGAGACCCAGTACTTC. Protein sequence: CASSAGDSQRETQYF.

This clonotype showed up many times. J is TRBJ2-5 and V is TRBV24-1, with 15 bases identical to TRBD2. Germline CDR1 and CDR2: KGHDR and SFDVKD. The CDR3 totals 18 residues. V shed 7 bases and J 3 bases; nucleotides not matched to a gene: 11. CDR3 DNA: TGTGCCACCAGGGACAGCGGACTAGCGGGAGGGCCGAAAGAGACCCAGTACTTC. Its protein is CATRDSGLAGGPKETQYF.

This clonotype was observed a handful of times. The rearrangement uses TRBV5-6 and TRBJ2-1; TRBD2 aligns across 7 bases. Trimming took 4 bases from V and 7 from J; bases not matched to a gene: 11. In germline, CDR1 is SGHDT, CDR2 YYEEEE. This CDR3 region has 15 residues. CDR3 sequence (DNA): TGTGCCAGCAGCCCCGGGCGGGCTAGCGGTAATGAGCAGTTCTTC. Translating gives CASSPGRASGNEQFF.

Turning to this clonotype: A much larger clone differs by one base, so this may be a read error. The chain joins TRBV9 to TRBJ2-2; a weak D match, TRBD2 (6 bases). Germline CDR1 is SGDLS and CDR2 is YYNGEE. Trimming pared 1 base from V and 4 bases from J, leaving 11 bases between. The CDR3 spans 15 residues. The CDR3 sequence: CASSVPGDSTGELFF. The CDR3 DNA follows: TGTGCCAGCAGCGTACCGGGAGACAGCACCGGGGAGCTGTTTTTT. The complete variable domain, with remaining parts taken from reference TRBV9 and TRBJ2-2, reads DSGVTQTPKHLITATGQRVTLRCSPRSGDLSVYWYQQSLDQGLQFLIQYYNGEERAKGNILERFSAQQFPDLHSELNLSSLELGDSALYFCASSVPGDSTGELFFGEGSRLTVL.

This clonotype has ten or more counts. CDR3 protein: CASSLIQGEQFF. The CDR3 DNA reads TGCGCCAGCAGCTTGATTCAGGGTGAGCAGTTCTTC. The chain carries TRBV5-1 and TRBJ2-1; tentative D call: TRBD1 (5 bases). The germline V and J ends were trimmed by 1 base and 9 bases, with 8 bases remaining between them. CDR1 and CDR2 (germline): SGHRS, YFSETQ. The CDR3 contains 12 residues.

To note about this clonotype: Just one base apart from a much larger clone, this may be a read error. This chain links TRBV11-2 with TRBJ2-2; the match to TRBD2 covers 13 bases. Germline V lookup: CDR1 SGHAT, CDR2 FQNNGV. The CDR3 has 17 amino acids. The CDR3 nucleotides read TGTGTCAGCAGCTTAAGACTAGCGGGAGGAGCGGCCGGGGAGCTGTTTTTT. Encoded protein: CVSSLRLAGGAAGELFF.

This clonotype was found many times. The chain has TRBV20-1 and TRBJ1-1, with a weak D call TRBD1 (6 bases). V shed 8 bases and J shed 4 bases, with 17 bases lying between them. CDR3 length equals 13 residues. CDR1 is DFQATT, CDR2 SNEGSKA, per germline (reference sequence). The CDR3 sequence: CSPRGGGSTEAFF. CDR3 in DNA: TGCAGTCCAAGAGGGGGGGGATCCACTGAAGCTTTCTTT.

This clonotype was picked up many times. This chain uses TRBV5-1 with TRBJ2-7; perhaps TRBD1 as D (5 bases). Trimming pared 0 bases from V and 7 bases from J, leaving 11 bases between. This CDR3 has 13 residues. In germline, CDR1 is SGHRS, CDR2 YFSETQ. The CDR3 region has the DNA TGCGCCAGCAGCTTGGTCGTTTCAGGGGAGCAGTACTTC. Protein product: CASSLVVSGEQYF.

Regarding this clonotype: Just one base apart from a much larger clone, this may be a read error. The chain employs TRBV12-3 or TRBV12-4 and TRBJ2-1; 7 bases match TRBD2. The CDR3 runs to 14 residues. J gave up 5 bases and V 6 bases, and 7 bases lay outside the gene matches. CDR3 region: CASRTGGSNNEQFF. CDR3 sequence (DNA): TGTGCCAGCAGAACGGGCGGGAGTAACAATGAGCAGTTCTTC.

This clonotype was counted ten times or more. This rearrangement joins TRBV10-3 to TRBJ2-7; 7 nucleotides match TRBD2. Germline loops: CDR1 ENHRY, CDR2 SYGVKD. The CDR3 loop spans 13 amino acids. With V trimmed by 5 bases and J by 2 bases, 3 bases remained unmatched. CDR3 region: CAISSSGPYEQYF. In DNA, the CDR3 is TGTGCCATCAGTTCTAGCGGACCCTACGAGCAGTACTTC.

The chain uses TRBV18 and TRBJ2-3; D not certain. The CDR3 contains 13 residues. CDR1 and CDR2 from the germline V gene are KGHSH and LQKENI. V was cut by 0 bases and J by 7 bases, with 8 bases left in between. The CDR3: CASSPPSPYTQYF. The CDR3 bases are TGTGCCAGCTCACCACCTAGCCCGTATACGCAGTATTTT.

This clonotype turned up a few times. The chain couples TRBV3-1 to TRBJ1-1; D uncertain. Deletions cut 2 bases from V and 5 bases from J, with 9 bases between. The germline V gene encodes CDR1 LGHDT and CDR2 YNNKEL (reference sequence). The CDR3 contains 13 residues. CDR3 loop: CASSQLEKTEAFF. DNA for the CDR3: TGTGCCAGCAGCCAATTGGAAAAGACTGAAGCTTTCTTT.

This clonotype was counted many times. The V call is TRBV20-1, the J call TRBJ2-7; TRBD2 agrees at 15 bases. CDR1 is DFQATT, CDR2 SNEGSKA, per germline (reference sequence). This CDR3 contains 19 residues. The trim removed 2 bases at V and 4 bases at J, leaving 15 bases unmatched. The CDR3 sequence: CSARTTGGLAGGQIYEQYF. In nucleotides, the CDR3 is TGCAGTGCTAGAACCACAGGGGGACTAGCGGGAGGACAGATATACGAGCAGTACTTC.

The chain is built from TRBV20-1 and TRBJ2-3; 12 bases fit TRBD2. The V and J ends lost 6 bases and 3 bases, in that order; junction bases with no gene match: 4. The CDR3 covers 14 residues. The germline V gene has CDR1 DFQATT and CDR2 SNEGSKA (reference sequence). The DNA of the CDR3 is TGCAGTGCAACCACTAGCGGGAGGACAGATACGCAGTATTTT. Encoded protein: CSATTSGRTDTQYF.

This clonotype was seen many times. The V call is TRBV18, the J call TRBJ2-5, with D possibly matching TRBD1 (5 bases). V lost 3 bases and J lost 9, with 14 bases in between. Germline V gene sequence: CDR1 KGHSH, CDR2 LQKENI. The CDR3 runs to 13 residues. The DNA of the CDR3 is TGTGCCAGCTCACCGCCCGAAGTAGGGGCCCAGTACTTC. It codes for CASSPPEVGAQYF.

Details on this clonotype: A much larger clone lies a single base off, so this may be a read error. The J gene is TRBJ2-1, the V gene TRBV27; 10 bases are a match to TRBD2. The CDR3 length is 16 residues. Germline V gives CDR1 MNHEY, CDR2 SMNVEV (reference sequence). V trimming: 6 bases; J trimming: 1 base; junction bases outside the gene matches: 6. The CDR3 nucleotides read TGTGCCAGCAGATCTAGCGGGAGTTTTTCCTACAATGAGCAGTTCTTC. It codes for CASRSSGSFSYNEQFF.

This clonotype has a count of ten or more. The chain joins TRBV20-1 to TRBJ2-7; TRBD2 matches at 9 bases. Per the germline V gene, CDR1 is DFQATT and CDR2 is SNEGSKA (reference sequence). This CDR3 has 17 amino acids. J lost 3 bases, V lost 1 base, and 13 bases had no gene match. CDR3 in amino acids: CSARGAPYGREGYEQYF. The CDR3, as DNA: TGCAGTGCTAGAGGTGCCCCGTATGGGCGGGAGGGCTACGAGCAGTACTTC.